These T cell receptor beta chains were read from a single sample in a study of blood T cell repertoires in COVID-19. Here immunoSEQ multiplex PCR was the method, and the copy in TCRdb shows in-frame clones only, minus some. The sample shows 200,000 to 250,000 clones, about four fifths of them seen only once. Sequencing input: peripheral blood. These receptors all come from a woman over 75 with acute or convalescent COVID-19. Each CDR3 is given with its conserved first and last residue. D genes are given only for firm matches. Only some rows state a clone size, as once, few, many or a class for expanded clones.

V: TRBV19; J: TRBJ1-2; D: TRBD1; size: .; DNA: TGTGCCAGTAGTCCACTGGGACAGGAATATGGCTACACCTTC; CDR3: CASSPLGQEYGYTF
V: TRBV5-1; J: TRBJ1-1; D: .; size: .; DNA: TGCGCCAGCAGCTTGGATGGGGCGAACACTGAAGCTTTCTTT; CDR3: CASSLDGANTEAFF
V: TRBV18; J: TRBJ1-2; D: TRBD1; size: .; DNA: TGTGCCAGCTCACCATCGGCAGGGGGCGACTATGGCTACACCTTC; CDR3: CASSPSAGGDYGYTF
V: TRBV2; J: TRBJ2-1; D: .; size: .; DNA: TGTGCCAGCAGTCCCCCTATCTCCGATGAGCAGTTCTTC; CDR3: CASSPPISDEQFF
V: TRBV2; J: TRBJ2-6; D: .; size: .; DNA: TGTGCCGGGGGGTCTGGGGCCAACGTCCTGACTTTC; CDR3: CAGGSGANVLTF
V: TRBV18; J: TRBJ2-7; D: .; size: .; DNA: TGTGCCAGCTCACCCGCCGGTGGCGAGCAGTACTTC; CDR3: CASSPAGGEQYF
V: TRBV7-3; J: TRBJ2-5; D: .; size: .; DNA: TGTGCCAGCAGCTTAAATGGGCAACAAGAGACCCAGTACTTC; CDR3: CASSLNGQQETQYF
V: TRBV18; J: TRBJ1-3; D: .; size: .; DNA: TGTGCCAGCACGGGTGTATCTGGAAACACCATATATTTT; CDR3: CASTGVSGNTIYF
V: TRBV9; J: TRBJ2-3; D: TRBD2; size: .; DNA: TGTGCCAGCAGCGTAGGGACGACTAGCGTGGGGGATACGCAGTATTTT; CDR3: CASSVGTTSVGDTQYF
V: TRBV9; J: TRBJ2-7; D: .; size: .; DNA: TGTGCCAGCAGCTTCCAGGGTGTGGGGCACGAGCAGTACTTC; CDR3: CASSFQGVGHEQYF
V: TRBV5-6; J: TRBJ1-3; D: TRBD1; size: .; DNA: TGTGCCAGCAGCCCGATGTCCGGGACAGGACTCTCTGGAAACACCATATATTTT; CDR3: CASSPMSGTGLSGNTIYF
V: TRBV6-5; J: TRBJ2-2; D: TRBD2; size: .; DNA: TGTGCCAGCAGGGCTAGCGGGGGGGCCGGGGAGCTGTTTTTT; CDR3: CASRASGGAGELFF
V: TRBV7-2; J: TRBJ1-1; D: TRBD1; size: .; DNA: TGTGCCAGCAGCTCGCGGACAGGGGCAACTGAAGCTTTCTTT; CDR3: CASSSRTGATEAFF
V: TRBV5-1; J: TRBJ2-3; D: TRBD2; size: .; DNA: TGCGCCAGCAGCTTGGATAGCGGGGCCACAGATACGCAGTATTTT; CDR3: CASSLDSGATDTQYF
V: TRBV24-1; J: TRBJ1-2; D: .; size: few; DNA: TGTGCCACCAGTGGGGTGACAGGTAACTATGGCTACACCTTC; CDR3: CATSGVTGNYGYTF
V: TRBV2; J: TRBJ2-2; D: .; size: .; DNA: TGTGCCAGCAGTTACAGGGTCGGAGCCGGGGAGCTGTTTTTT; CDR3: CASSYRVGAGELFF
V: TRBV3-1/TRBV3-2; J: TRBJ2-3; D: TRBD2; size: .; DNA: TGTGCCAGCAGCCATAGCGGGGGGGGAGATACGCAGTATTTT; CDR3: CASSHSGGGDTQYF
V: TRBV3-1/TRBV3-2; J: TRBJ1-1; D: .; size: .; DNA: TGTGCCAGCAGCCAAGGGCCGGGAATGGACACTGAAGCTTTCTTT; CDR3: CASSQGPGMDTEAFF
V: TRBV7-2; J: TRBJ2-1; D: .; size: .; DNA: TGTGCCAGCAGCTTACGCCCAGGGGATGAGCAGTTCTTC; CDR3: CASSLRPGDEQFF
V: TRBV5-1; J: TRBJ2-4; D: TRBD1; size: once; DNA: TGCGCCAGCAGCCAGCTGACAGGGCTAGCCAAAAACATTCAGTACTTC; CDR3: CASSQLTGLAKNIQYF
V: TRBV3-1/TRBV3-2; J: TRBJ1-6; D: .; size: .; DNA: TGTGCCAGCAGCCCCAGGGGCGGGTCCTATAATTCACCCCTCCACTTT; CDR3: CASSPRGGSYNSPLHF
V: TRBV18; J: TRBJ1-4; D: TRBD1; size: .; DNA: TGTGCCAGCTCACAGGGACAGGGGACAACTAATGAAAAACTGTTTTTT; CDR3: CASSQGQGTTNEKLFF
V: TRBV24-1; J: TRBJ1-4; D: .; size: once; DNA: TGTGCCACCGCGGGGGCAACTAATGAAAAACTGTTTTTT; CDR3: CATAGATNEKLFF